In this sample, the clone carrying this TCR beta chain turned up once. The data were taken from a study of blood T cell repertoires in COVID-19. Study overall: The study drew acute and convalescent COVID-19 samples from the United States, Italy and Spain.

Authors' data handling: Amplification of reference gene primers provided the estimated nucleated cell counts. Measured with immunoSEQ multiplex PCR; TCRdb has only the in-frame clones, and not every one. That table gives V, J and clone size, and the DNA gave D and trimming. The sample comprises 200,000 to 300,000 clones, around 86% of which are singletons, and roughly 1.6% rests with the top ten. Germline V lookup: CDR1 SGDLS, CDR2 YYNGEE. The V and J ends lost 4 bases and 5 bases respectively, with 15 bases between them. The CDR3 runs to 15 residues. The chain couples TRBV9 to TRBJ1-4; tentative D call: TRBD1 (6 bases). The receptor comes from a woman aged 40 to 50 who had recovered from COVID-19. The source material was peripheral blood. CDR3 coding DNA: TGTGCCAGCAGCTTTGCGGGGGGGCGAAATGAAAAACTGTTTTTT. This translates into CASSFAGGRNEKLFF.